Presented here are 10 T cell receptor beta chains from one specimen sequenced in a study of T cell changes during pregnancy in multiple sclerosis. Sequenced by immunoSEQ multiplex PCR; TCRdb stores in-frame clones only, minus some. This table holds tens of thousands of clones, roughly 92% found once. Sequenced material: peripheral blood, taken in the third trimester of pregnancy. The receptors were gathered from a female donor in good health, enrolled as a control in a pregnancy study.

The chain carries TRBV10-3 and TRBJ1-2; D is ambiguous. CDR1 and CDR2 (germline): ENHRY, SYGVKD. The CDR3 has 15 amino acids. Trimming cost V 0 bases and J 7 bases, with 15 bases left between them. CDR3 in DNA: TGTGCCATCAGTGAGTCGAGGGCTGCGGTGGGTGGCTACACCTTC. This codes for CAISESRAAVGGYTF.

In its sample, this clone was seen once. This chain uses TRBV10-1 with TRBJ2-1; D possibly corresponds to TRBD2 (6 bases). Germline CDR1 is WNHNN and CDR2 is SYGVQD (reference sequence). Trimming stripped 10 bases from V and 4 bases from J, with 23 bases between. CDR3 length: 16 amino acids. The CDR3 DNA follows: TGCGCCACCTCCGATCTGCGGGGACGGCCTTACAATGAGCAGTTCTTC. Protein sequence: CATSDLRGRPYNEQFF.

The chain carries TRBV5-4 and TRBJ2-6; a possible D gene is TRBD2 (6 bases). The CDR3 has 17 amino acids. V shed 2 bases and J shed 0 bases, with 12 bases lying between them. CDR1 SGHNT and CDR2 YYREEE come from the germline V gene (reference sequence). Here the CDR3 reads CASSFASRGSGANVLTF. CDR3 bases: TGTGCCAGCAGCTTCGCGTCGCGGGGCTCTGGGGCCAACGTCCTGACTTTC. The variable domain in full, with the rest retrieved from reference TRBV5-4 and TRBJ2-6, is ETGVTQSPTHLIKTRGQQVTLRCSSQSGHNTVSWYQQALGQGPQFIFQYYREEENGRGNFPPRFSGLQFPNYSSELNVNALELDDSALYLCASSFASRGSGANVLTFGAGSRLTVL.

The CDR3 region is CASSLGSGGLTNEKLFF. The CDR3 region has the DNA TGTGCCAGCAGCTTAGGCTCTGGAGGGTTGACTAATGAAAAACTGTTTTTT. V is TRBV7-9 and J is TRBJ1-4; no clear D gene. CDR1 is SEHNR and CDR2 is FQNEAQ in the germline V gene (reference sequence). This CDR3 comprises 17 residues. Trimming stripped 1 base from V and 2 bases from J, with 14 bases between.

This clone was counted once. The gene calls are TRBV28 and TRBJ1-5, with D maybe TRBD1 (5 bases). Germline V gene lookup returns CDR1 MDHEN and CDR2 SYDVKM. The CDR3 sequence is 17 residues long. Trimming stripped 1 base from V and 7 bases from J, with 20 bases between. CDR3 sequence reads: CASSLSQRRQGGQPQHF. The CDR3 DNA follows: TGTGCCAGCAGTTTATCTCAAAGGAGGCAGGGAGGGCAGCCCCAGCATTTT.

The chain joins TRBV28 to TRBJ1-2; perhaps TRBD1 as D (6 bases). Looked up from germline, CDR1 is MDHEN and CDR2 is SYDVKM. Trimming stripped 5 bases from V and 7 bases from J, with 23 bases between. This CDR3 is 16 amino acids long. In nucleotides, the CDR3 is TGTGCCAGCAGTCGTGATGTCTCAATGGGGGCCCGTGGCTACACCTTC. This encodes CASSRDVSMGARGYTF.

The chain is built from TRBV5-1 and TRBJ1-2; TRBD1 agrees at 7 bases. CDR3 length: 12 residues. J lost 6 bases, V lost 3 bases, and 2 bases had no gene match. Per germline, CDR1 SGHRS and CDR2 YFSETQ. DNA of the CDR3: TGCGCCAGCAGCTCCACAGGGGATGGCTACACCTTC. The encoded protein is CASSSTGDGYTF. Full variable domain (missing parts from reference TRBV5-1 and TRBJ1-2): KAGVTQTPRYLIKTRGQQVTLSCSPISGHRSVSWYQQTPGQGLQFLFEYFSETQRNKGNFPGRFSGRQFSNSRSEMNVSTLELGDSALYLCASSSTGDGYTFGSGTRLTVV.

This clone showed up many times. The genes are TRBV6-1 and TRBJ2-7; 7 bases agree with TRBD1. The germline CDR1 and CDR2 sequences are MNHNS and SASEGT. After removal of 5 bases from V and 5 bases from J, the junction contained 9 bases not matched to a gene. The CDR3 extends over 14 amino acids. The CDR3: CASSPLTGTDEQYF. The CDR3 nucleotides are TGTGCCAGCAGTCCACTGACAGGGACGGACGAGCAGTACTTC.

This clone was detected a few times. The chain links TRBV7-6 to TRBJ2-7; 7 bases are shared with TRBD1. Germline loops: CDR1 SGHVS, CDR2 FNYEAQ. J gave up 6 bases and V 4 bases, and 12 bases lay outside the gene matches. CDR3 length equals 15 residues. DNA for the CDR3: TGTGCCAGCAGCTCAGGGGGACCTTCCTTTTTCGAGCAGTACTTC. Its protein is CASSSGGPSFFEQYF.

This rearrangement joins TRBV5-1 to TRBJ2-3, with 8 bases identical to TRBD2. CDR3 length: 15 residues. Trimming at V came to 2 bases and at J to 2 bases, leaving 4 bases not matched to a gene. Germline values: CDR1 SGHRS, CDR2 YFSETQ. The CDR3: CASSFVAGFTDTQYF. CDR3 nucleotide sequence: TGCGCCAGCAGCTTCGTAGCGGGATTCACAGATACGCAGTATTTT. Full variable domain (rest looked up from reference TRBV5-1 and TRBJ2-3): KAGVTQTPRYLIKTRGQQVTLSCSPISGHRSVSWYQQTPGQGLQFLFEYFSETQRNKGNFPGRFSGRQFSNSRSEMNVSTLELGDSALYLCASSFVAGFTDTQYFGPGTRLTVL.